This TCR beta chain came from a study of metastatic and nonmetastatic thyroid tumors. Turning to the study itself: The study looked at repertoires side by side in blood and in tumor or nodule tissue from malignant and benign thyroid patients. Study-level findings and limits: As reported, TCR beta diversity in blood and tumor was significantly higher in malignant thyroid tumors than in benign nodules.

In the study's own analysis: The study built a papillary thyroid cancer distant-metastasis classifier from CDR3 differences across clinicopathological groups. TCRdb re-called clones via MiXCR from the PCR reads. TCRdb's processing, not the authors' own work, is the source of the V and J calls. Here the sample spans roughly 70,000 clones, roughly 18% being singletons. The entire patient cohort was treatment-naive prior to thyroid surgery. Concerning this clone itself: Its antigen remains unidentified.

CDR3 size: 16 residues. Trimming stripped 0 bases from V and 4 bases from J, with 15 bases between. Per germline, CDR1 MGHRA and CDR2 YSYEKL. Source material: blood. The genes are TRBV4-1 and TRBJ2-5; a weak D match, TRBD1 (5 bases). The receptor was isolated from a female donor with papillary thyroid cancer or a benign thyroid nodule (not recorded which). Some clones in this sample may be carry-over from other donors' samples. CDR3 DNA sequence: TGCGCCAGCAGCCAAGAAGGCAGGGCGTCCGGAGAGACCCAGTACTTC. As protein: CASSQEGRASGETQYF.